This entry is about one TCR beta chain. This clone's antigen is unknown. Base qualities are not at hand, and no much larger clone is one base apart. This entry is derived from a study of blood T cell repertoires in COVID-19 (dated by TCRdb to 2019 to 2021). In the study overall: Samples covering the acute and convalescent phases of COVID-19 were provided by collaborators in the United States, Italy and Spain. A freely available public database, intended as a resource for researchers studying the immune response to SARS-CoV-2, is where the repertoires were released. The samples were drawn from two sources: the first 160 participants of the ongoing ImmuneRACE study, and 1,254 subjects contributed by 6 global collaborators. The material from the prospective study consisted of cDNA or gDNA derived from T cells, B-cell-depleted T cells, or PBMCs. A de-identified subject ID, COVID-19 status, age in years and sex were almost always included in the sample metadata. The dataset comprised deeply sampled blood TCRbeta repertoires from subjects exposed to, actively infected with, or recovered from COVID-19. Where HLA class I and class II types were available, the types were taken from metadata supplied by the sample provider, not from assay-based typing.

The investigation overall reported the following: Clinical and demographic metadata were provided uncurated, with the amount varying by source and participant.

Collaborating institutions collected whole blood in K2EDTA tubes following their own protocols. For TCRbeta analysis, collaborators shipped samples in one of three forms: frozen whole blood, isolated PBMCs, or DNA extracted from either of those sample types. In the germline V gene, CDR1 corresponds to SGDLS and CDR2 to YYNGEE. The V and J ends are trimmed by 3 bases and 0 bases, leaving 9 bases between them. From the cysteine through the phenylalanine, the CDR3 covers 14 amino acids. Only the CDR3 DNA stays, 42 bases, in frame from base 1. TCRbeta CDR3 regions were amplified from genomic DNA using the immunoSEQ Assay, a bias-controlled multiplex PCR. Processing in the source paper ran as follows. The number of nucleated cells in each sample was estimated from the amplification of reference gene primers within the assay. To quantify the absolute abundance of each unique TCRbeta CDR3 rearrangement, sequence reads were collapsed and filtered. For each sample, productive Simpson clonality was calculated by taking the square root of Simpson's diversity index across productive rearrangements. This is the immuneACCESS table as TCRdb keeps it, with only in-frame sequences that have V and J called. A part of the clones is gone; compared with another copy, unresolved V genes explain less than half, and the rest is unexplained. V, J and clone size are taken as reported in that table, and D and trimming were inferred from the DNA itself. This sample lists 150,000 to 180,000 clones; more than 85% were detected once. Clones ranked in the top ten supply approximately 2.4% of the sample.

The rearrangement joined TRBV9 to TRBJ2-5; the D gene lacks a confident call. Sequenced sample: peripheral blood. This receptor was identified in a woman between 70 and 85 years old with acute or convalescent COVID-19. The bases are TGTGCCAGCAGCGGTCGCTATGACCAAGAGACCCAGTACTTC. Its translation reads: CASSGRYDQETQYF.